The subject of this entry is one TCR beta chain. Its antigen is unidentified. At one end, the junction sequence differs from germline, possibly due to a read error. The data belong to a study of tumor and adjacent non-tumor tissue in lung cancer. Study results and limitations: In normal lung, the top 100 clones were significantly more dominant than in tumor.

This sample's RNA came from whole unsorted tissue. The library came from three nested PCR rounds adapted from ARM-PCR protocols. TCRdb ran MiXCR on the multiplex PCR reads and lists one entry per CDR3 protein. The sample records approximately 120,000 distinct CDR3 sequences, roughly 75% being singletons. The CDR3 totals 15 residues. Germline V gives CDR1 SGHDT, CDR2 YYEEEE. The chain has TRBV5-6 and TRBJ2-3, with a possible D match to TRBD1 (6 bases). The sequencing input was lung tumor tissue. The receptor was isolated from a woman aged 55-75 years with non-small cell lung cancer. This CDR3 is CASSSGTRWADTQYF. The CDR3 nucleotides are TGTGCTAGCAGCTCCGGGACAAGGTGGGCAGATACGCAGTATTTT.